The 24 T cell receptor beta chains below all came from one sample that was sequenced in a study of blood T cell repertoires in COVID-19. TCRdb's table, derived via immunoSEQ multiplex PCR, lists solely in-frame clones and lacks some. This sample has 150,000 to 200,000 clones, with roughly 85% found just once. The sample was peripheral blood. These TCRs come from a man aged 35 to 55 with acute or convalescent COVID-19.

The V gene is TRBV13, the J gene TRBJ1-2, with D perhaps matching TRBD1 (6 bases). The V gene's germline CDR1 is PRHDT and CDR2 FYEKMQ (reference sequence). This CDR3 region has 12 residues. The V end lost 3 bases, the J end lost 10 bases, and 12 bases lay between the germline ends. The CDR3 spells CASSLGTGNYTF. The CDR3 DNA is TGTGCCAGCAGCTTGGGTACAGGGAACTACACCTTC.

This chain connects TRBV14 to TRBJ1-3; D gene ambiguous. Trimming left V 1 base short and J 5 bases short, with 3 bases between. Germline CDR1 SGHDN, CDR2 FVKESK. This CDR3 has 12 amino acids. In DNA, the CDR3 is TGTGCCAGCAGCCAAGTAAGAAACACCATATATTTT. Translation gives CASSQVRNTIYF.

CDR3 amino acids: CASSLESSGGWNEQFF. The CDR3 DNA reads as TGCGCCAGCAGCTTGGAGTCTAGCGGGGGGTGGAATGAGCAGTTCTTC. The J gene is TRBJ2-1, the V gene TRBV5-1, with TRBD2 matching over 11 bases. Trimming removed 0 bases from V and 7 bases from J; junction bases left unmatched: 6. Germline assignment: CDR1 SGHRS and CDR2 YFSETQ. The CDR3 extends over 16 amino acids.

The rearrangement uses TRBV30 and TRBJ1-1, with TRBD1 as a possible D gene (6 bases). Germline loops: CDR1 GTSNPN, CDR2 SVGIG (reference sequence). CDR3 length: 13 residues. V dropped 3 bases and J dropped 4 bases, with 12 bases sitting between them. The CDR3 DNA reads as TGTGCCTGGAGCGCAGGGGTTGGCACTGAAGCTTTCTTT. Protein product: CAWSAGVGTEAFF.

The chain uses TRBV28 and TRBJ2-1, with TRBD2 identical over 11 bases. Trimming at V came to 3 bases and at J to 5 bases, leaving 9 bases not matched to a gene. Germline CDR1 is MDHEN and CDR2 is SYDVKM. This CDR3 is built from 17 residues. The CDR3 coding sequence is TGTGCCAGCAGTTTCGCCTCGACTAGCGGGGCTAACAATGAGCAGTTCTTC. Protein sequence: CASSFASTSGANNEQFF.

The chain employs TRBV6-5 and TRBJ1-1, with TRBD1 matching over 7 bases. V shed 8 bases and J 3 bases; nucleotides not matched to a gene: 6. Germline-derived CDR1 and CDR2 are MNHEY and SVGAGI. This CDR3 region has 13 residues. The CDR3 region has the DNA TGTGCCAGCGAACAGGGGCGAGACACTGAAGCTTTCTTT. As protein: CASEQGRDTEAFF.

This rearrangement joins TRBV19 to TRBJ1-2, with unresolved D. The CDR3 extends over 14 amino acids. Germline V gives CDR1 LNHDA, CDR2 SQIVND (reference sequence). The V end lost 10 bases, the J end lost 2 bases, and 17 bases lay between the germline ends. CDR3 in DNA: TGTGCCACTCAACCCGCTGACAAGAACTATGGCTACACCTTC. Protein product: CATQPADKNYGYTF. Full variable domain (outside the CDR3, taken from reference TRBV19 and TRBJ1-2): DGGITQSPKYLFRKEGQNVTLSCEQNLNHDAMYWYRQDPGQGLRLIYYSQIVNDFQKGDIAEGYSVSREKKESFPLTVTSAQKNPTAFYLCATQPADKNYGYTFGSGTRLTVV.

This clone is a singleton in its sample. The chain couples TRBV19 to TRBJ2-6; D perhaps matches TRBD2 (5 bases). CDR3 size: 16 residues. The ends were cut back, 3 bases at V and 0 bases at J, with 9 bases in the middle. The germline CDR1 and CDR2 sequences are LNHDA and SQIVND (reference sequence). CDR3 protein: CASSMRAYSGANVLTF. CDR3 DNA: TGTGCCAGTAGTATGAGGGCGTACTCTGGGGCCAACGTCCTGACTTTC.

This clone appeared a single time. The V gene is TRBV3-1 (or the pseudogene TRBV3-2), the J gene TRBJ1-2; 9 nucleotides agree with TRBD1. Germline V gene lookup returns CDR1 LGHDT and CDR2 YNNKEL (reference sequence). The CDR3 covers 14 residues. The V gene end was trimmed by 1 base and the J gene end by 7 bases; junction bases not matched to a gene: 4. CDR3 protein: CASSQGTGESGYTF. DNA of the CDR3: TGTGCCAGCAGCCAAGGGACAGGGGAGAGTGGCTACACCTTC.

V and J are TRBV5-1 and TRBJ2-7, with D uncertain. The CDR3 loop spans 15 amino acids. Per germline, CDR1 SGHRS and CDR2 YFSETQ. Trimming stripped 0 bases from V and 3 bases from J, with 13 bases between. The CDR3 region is CASSLDPKLVYEQYF. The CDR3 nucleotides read TGCGCCAGCAGCTTGGATCCTAAATTGGTCTACGAGCAGTACTTC.

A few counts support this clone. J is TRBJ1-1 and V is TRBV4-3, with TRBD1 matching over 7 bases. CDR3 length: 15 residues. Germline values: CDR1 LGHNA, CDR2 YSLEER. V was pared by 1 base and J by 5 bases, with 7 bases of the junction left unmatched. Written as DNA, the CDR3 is TGCGCCAGCAGCCAAGGGGGGACAGTGGGGACTGAAGCTTTCTTT. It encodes CASSQGGTVGTEAFF.

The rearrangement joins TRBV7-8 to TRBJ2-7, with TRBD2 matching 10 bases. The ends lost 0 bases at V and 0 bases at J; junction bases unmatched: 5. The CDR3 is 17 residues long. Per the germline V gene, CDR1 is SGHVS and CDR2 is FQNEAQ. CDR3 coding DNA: TGTGCCAGCAGCTTAGCGGAGCGGGGGGGGTTCTCCTACGAGCAGTACTTC. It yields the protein CASSLAERGGFSYEQYF.

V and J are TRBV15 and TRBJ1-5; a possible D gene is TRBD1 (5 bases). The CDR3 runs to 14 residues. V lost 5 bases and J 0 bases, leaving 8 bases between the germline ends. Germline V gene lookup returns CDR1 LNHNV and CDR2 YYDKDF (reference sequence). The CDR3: CATSLTVSNQPQHF. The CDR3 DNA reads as TGTGCCACCAGCCTGACAGTTAGCAATCAGCCCCAGCATTTT.

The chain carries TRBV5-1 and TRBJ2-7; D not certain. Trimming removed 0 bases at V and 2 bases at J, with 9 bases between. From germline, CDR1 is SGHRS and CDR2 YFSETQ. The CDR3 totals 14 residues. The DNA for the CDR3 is TGCGCCAGCAGCTTGGGACCTCTAGCCTACGAGCAGTACTTC. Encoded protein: CASSLGPLAYEQYF.

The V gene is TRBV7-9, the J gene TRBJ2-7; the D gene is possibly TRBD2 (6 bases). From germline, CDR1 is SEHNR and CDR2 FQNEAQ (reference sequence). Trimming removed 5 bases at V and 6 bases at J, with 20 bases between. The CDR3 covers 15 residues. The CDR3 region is CASSPGGDRLGEQYF. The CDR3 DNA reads TGTGCCAGCAGCCCCGGCGGGGATCGACTCGGCGAGCAGTACTTC.

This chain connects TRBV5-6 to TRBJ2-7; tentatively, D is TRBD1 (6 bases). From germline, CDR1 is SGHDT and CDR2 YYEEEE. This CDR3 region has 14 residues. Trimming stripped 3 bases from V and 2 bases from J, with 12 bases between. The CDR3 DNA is TGTGCCAGCAGCTCCTGGACAGCCCCCTACGAGCAGTACTTC. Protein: CASSSWTAPYEQYF.

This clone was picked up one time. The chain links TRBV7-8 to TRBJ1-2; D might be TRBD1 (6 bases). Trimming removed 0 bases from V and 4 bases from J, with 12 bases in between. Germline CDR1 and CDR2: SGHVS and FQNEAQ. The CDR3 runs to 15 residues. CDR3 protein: CASSLATGRTYGYTF. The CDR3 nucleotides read TGTGCCAGCAGCTTAGCTACAGGGCGGACCTATGGCTACACCTTC.

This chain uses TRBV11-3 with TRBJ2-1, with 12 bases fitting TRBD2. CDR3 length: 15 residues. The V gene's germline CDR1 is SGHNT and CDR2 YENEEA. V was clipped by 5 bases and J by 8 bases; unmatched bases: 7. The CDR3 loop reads CASSLRTSGVDEQFF. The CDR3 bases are TGTGCCAGCAGCCTAAGGACTAGCGGGGTAGATGAGCAGTTCTTC.

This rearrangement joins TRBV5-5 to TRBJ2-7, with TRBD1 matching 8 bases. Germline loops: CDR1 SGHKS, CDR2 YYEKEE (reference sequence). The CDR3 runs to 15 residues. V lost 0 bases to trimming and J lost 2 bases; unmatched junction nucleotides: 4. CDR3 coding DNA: TGTGCCAGCAGCTTGGCCGGACAGGGTACCTACGAGCAGTACTTC. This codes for CASSLAGQGTYEQYF.

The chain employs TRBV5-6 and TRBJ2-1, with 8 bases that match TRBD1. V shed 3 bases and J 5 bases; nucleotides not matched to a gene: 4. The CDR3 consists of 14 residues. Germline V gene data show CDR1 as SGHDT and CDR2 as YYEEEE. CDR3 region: CASSWDRKNNEQFF. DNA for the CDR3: TGTGCCAGCAGCTGGGACAGGAAGAACAATGAGCAGTTCTTC. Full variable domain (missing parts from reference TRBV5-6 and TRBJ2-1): DAGVTQSPTHLIKTRGQQVTLRCSPKSGHDTVSWYQQALGQGPQFIFQYYEEEERQRGNFPDRFSGHQFPNYSSELNVNALLLGDSALYLCASSWDRKNNEQFFGPGTRLTVL.

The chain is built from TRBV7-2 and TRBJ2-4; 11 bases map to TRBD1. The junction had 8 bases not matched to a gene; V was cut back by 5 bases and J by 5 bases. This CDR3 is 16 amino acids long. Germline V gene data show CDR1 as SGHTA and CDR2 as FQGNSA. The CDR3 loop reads CASSLRTGGAQNIQYF. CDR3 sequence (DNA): TGTGCCAGCAGCCTCAGGACAGGGGGCGCCCAAAACATTCAGTACTTC.

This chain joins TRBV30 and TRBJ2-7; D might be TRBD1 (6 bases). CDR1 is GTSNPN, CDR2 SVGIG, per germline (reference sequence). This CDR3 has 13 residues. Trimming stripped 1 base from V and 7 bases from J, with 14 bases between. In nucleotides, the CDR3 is TGTGCCTGGAGTGAATTTACAGGGAGTGAGCAGTACTTC. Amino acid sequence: CAWSEFTGSEQYF.

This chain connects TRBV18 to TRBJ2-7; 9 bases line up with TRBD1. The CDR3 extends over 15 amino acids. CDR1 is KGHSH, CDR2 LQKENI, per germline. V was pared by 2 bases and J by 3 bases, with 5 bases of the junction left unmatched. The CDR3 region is CASSPGPGQGYEQYF. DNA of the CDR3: TGTGCCAGCTCACCAGGTCCGGGACAGGGCTACGAGCAGTACTTC.

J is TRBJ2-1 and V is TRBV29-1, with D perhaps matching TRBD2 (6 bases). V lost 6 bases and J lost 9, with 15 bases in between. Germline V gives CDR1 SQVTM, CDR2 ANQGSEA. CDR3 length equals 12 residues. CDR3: CSVFRLGFEQFF. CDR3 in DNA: TGCAGCGTATTTCGACTAGGTTTTGAGCAGTTCTTC.